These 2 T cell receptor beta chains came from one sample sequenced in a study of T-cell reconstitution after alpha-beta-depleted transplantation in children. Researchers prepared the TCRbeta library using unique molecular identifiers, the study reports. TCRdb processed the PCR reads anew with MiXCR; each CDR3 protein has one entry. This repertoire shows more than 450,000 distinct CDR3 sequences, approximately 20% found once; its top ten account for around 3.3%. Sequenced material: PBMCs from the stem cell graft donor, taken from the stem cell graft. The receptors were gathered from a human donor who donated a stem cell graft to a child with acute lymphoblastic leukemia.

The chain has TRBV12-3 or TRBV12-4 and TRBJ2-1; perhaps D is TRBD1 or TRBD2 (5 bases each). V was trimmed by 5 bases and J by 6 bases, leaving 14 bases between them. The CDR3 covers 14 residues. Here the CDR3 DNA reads TGTGCCAGCAGTGCTCCCGGGGCGTCCAATGAGCAGTTCTTC. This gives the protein CASSAPGASNEQFF.

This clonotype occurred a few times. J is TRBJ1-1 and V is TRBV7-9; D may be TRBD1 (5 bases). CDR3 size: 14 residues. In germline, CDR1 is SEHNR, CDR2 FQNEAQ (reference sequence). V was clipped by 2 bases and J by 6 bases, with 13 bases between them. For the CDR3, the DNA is TGTGCCAGCAGCTTATCGGGACCCACCTCTGAAGCTTTCTTT. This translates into CASSLSGPTSEAFF.